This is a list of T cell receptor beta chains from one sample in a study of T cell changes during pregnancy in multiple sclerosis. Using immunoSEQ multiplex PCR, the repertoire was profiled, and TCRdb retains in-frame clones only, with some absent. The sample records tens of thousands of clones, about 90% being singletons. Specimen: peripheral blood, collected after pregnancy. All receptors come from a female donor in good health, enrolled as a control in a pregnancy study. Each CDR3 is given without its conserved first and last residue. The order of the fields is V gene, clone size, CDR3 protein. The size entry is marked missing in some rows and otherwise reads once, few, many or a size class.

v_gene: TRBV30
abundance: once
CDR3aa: AWSVASGAYEQY

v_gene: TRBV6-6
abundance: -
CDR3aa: ASRQGGNSPLH

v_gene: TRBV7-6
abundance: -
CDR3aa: ASSPSGGTGSPLH

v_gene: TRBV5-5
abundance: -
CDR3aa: ASSSTDSLSEQY

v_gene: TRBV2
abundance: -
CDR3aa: ASRGTSGAEQY

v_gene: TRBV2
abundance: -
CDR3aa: ASSGDRGGDEKLF

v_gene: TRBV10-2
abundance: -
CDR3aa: ASTLGGVNGYT

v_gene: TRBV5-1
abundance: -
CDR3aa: ASSPVGGGTSTDTQY

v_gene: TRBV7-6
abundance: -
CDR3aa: ASSGRGRYEQY

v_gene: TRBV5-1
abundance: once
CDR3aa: ASSRTGQGTDTQY

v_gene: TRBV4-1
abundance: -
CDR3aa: ASSHDLGQVSYNEQF

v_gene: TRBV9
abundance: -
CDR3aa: ASSPRDRGFETQY

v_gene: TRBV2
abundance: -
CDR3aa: ASLQGVIDYGYT

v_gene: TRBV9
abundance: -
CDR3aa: ASSAGTGGADTQY

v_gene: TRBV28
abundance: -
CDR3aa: ASSPPFDQPQH

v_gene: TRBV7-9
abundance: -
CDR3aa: ASSLGRGINYGYT

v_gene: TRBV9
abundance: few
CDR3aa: ASSVEGFQPQH

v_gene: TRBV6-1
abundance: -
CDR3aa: ASSPLGEGAEKLF

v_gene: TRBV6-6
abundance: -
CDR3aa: ASSPGQGGYGYT

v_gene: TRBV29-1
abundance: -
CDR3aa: SAGQGTYEQY

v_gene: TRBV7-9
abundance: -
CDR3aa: ASSPRQGLSYNEQF

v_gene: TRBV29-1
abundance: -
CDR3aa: SVGGGLNTEAF

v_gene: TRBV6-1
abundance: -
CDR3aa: ASSEVGGQGFGNTIY

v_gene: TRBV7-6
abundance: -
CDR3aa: ASSLGQGNTGELF

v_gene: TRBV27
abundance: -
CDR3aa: ASSAFSGRRETQY

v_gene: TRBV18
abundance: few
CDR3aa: ASSLRRDSAEQY

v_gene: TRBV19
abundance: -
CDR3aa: ASSMMGGRAPNEQF